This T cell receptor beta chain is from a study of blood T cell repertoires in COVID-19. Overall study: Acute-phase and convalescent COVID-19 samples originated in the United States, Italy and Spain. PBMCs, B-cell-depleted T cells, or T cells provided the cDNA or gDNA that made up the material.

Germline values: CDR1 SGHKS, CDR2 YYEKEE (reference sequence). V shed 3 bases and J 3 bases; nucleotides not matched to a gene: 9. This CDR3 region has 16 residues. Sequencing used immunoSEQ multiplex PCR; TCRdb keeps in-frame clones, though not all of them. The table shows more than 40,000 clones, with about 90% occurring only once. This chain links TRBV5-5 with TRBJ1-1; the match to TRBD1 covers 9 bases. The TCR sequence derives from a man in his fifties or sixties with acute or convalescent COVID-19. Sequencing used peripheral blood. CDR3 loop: CASSSGTGRKDTEAFF. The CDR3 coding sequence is TGTGCCAGCAGCTCCGGGACAGGGAGGAAAGACACTGAAGCTTTCTTT.